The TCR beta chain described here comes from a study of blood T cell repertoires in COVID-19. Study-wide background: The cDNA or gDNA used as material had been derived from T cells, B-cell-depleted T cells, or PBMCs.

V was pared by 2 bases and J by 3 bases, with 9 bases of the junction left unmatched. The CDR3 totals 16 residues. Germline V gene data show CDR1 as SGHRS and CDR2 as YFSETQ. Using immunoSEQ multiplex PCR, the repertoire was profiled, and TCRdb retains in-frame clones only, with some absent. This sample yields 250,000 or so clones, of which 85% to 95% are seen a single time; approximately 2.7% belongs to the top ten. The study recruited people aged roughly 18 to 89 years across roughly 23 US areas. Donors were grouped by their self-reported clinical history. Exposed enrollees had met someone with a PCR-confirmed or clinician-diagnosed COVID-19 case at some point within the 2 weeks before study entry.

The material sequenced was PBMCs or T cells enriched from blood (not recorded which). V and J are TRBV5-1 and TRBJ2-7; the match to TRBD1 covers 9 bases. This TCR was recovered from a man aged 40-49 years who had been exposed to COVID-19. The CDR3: CASSFVSMDRGYEQYF. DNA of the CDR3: TGCGCCAGCAGCTTTGTCTCGATGGACAGGGGCTACGAGCAGTACTTC.